This TCR beta chain is drawn from a study of shared clonotypes between healthy human individuals. TCRdb's copy holds only in-frame clones and misses some; the assay was immunoSEQ multiplex PCR. The sample shows roughly 2.2 million clones, 85% to 95% of them seen only once. Source material: naive CD4+ T cells from PBMCs. Subset indicated: CD45RA+ positively selected. The sequence came from a man in his late teens or twenties in good health. Some clones in this sample may be carry-over from other donors' samples.

CDR3 nucleotide sequence: TGTGCCATCAGTGAGACGACGACAGGGAAACTAGCCAAAAACATTCAGTACTTC. Translating it yields CAISETTTGKLAKNIQYF. The chain is built from TRBV10-3 and TRBJ2-4; 7 positions match TRBD1. V was pared by 2 bases and J by 0 bases, with 10 bases of the junction left unmatched. The CDR3 has 18 amino acids. The germline V gene encodes CDR1 ENHRY and CDR2 SYGVKD.